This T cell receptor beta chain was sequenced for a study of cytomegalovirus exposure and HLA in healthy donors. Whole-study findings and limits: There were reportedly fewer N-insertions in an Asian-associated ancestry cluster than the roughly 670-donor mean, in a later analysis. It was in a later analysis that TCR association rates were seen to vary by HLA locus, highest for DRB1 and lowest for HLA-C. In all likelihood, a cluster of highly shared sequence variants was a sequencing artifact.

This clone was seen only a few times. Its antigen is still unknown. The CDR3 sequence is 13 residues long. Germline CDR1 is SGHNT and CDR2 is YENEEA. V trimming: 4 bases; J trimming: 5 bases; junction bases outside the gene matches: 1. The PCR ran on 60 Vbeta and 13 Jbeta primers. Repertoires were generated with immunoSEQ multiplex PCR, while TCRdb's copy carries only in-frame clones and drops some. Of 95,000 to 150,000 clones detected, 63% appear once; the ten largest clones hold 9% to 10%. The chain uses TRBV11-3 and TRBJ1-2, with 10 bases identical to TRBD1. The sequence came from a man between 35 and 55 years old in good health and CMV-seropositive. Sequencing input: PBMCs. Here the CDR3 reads CASSSGQGYGYTF. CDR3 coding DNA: TGTGCCAGCAGCTCGGGACAGGGGTATGGCTACACCTTC.